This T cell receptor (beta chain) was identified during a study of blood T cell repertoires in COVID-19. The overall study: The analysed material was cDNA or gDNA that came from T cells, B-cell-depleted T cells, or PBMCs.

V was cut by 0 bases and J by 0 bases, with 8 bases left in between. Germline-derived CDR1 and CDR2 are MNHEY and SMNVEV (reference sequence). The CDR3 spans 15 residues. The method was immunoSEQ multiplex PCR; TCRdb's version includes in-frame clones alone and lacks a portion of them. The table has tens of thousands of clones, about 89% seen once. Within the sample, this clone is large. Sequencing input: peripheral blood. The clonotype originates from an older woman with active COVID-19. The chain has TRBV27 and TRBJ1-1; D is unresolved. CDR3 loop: CASSLSGGMNTEAFF. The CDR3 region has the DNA TGTGCCAGCAGTTTATCCGGCGGAATGAACACTGAAGCTTTCTTT.